The present entry profiles one TCR beta chain with its context. This entry belongs to a study of patients and donors after allogeneic stem cell transplantation. TCRdb passed the RT-PCR reads through MiXCR, listing each CDR3 protein once. The sample has 900,000 to 1,000,000 distinct CDR3 sequences; more than 15% are singletons. V lost 5 bases and J 0 bases, leaving 15 bases between the germline ends. The V gene's germline CDR1 is SNHLY and CDR2 FYNNEI. This CDR3 spans 16 amino acids. V is TRBV2 and J is TRBJ2-3; D gene unclear. The sequence came from a human donor who was either an allogeneic HSCT recipient or a stem cell or donor lymphocyte infusion donor (not recorded which). It is not recorded whose cells these are; they may come from a transplant donor. The sequenced sample consisted of blood, either unsorted or a sorted T cell fraction (not recorded which). Here the CDR3 DNA reads TGTGCCAGCAGTCCTGGAGCTGCCCTTAGCACAGATACGCAGTATTTT. Its translation: CASSPGAALSTDTQYF.